This TCR beta chain was captured by sequencing in a study of T cell responses to AZD1222 COVID-19 vaccine. In the study overall: Pooling covered second doses at about 4 or about 12 weeks. Overall study results and limits: Of spike-specific TCRs, nearly half reportedly target regions left unmutated in variants. The study identified only 6 or 7 AZD1222 recipients as seropositive at baseline.

Clones were read by immunoSEQ multiplex PCR, and TCRdb kept only the in-frame ones, dropping some. The table includes roughly 97,000 clones, about 93% detected once. Comment on this clone: Its specificity is unknown.

Trimming pared 4 bases from V and 0 bases from J, leaving 13 bases between. The CDR3 is 15 residues long. Germline-derived CDR1 and CDR2 are LNHDA and SQIVND (reference sequence). The material sequenced was peripheral blood, taken on day 0 of AZD1222 vaccination. The chain carries TRBV19 and TRBJ2-7; perhaps D is TRBD1 or TRBD2 (6 bases each). This receptor was taken from an adult in good health. The CDR3 spells CASSTGATSSYEQYF. DNA of the CDR3: TGTGCCAGTAGTACGGGGGCCACAAGCTCCTACGAGCAGTACTTC.